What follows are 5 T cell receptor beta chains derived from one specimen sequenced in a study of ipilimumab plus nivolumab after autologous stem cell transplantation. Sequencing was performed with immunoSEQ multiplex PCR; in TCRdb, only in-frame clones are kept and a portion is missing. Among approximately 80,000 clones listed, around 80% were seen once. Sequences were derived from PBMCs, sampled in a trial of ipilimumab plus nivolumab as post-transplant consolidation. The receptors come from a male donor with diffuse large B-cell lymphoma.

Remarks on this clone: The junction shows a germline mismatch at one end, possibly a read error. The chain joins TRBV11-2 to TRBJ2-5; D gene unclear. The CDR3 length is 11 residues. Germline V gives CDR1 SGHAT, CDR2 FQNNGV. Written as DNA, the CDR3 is TGTGCCAGCAGCGTACAAGGGACCCAGTACTTC. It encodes CASSVQGTQYF.

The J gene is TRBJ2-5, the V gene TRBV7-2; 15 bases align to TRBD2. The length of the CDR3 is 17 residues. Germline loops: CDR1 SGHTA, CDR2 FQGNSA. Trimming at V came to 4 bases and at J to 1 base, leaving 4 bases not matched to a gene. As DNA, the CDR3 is TGTGCCAGCAGCTCCCAGGGACTAGCGGGGGGCCAAGAGACCCAGTACTTC. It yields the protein CASSSQGLAGGQETQYF.

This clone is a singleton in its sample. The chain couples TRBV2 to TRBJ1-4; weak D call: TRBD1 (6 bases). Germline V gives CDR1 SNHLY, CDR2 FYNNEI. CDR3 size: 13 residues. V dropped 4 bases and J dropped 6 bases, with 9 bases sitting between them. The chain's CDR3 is CASSGGRHEKLFF. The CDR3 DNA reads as TGTGCCAGCAGTGGGGGGCGTCATGAAAAACTGTTTTTT.

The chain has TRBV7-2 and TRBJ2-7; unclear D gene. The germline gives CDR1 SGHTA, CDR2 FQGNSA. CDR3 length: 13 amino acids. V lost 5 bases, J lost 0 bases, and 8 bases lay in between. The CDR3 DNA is TGTGCCAGCAGCCGGGCAAGCTCCTACGAGCAGTACTTC. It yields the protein CASSRASSYEQYF.

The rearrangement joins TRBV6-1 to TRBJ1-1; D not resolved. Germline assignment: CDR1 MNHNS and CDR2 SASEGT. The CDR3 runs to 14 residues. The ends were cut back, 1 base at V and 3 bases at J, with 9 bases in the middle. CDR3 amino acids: CASSEEGGDTEAFF. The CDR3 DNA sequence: TGTGCCAGCAGTGAAGAGGGAGGAGACACTGAAGCTTTCTTT.